One sample yielded the 25 T cell receptor beta chains listed below, sequenced in a study of PD-1 blockade in classical Hodgkin lymphoma (TCRdb year 2020). The intended sense of this specimen's time point label: cycle 1 day 1 (C1D1), immediately before nivolumab initiation. Every trial patient had relapsed after autologous stem cell transplantation, and cohorts A, B and C differed in prior brentuximab vedotin exposure. The protocol used for the library was the immunoSEQ multiplex PCR assay. TCRdb retrieved this table from immuneACCESS and kept in-frame rearrangements only. Not all clones are present; in checked studies, unresolved V genes account for under half, and no reason is known for the remainder. For this sample the table gives about 13,000 clones, of which about 80% were detected only once. Roughly 4.2% of the sample is held by the ten biggest clonotypes. This sample comprised peripheral blood mononuclear cells (PBMCs), obtained at baseline. The origin of the receptors is a human donor with classical Hodgkin lymphoma.

The chain links TRBV28 to TRBJ2-3; 10 nucleotides match TRBD2. V shed 8 bases, J shed 4 bases, and the junction held 15 bases outside the gene matches. This CDR3 region has 17 residues. Germline assignment: CDR1 MDHEN and CDR2 SYDVKM. CDR3 nucleotides: TGTGCCAGCCAGAGACTAGCGGGCCCAACGGGCGCAGATACGCAGTATTTT. Protein product: CASQRLAGPTGADTQYF. Based on the CDR3 plus reference TRBV28 and TRBJ2-3, the full variable domain is DVKVTQSSRYLVKRTGEKVFLECVQDMDHENMFWYRQDPGLGLRLIYFSYDVKMKEKGDIPEGYSVSREKKERFSLILESASTNQTSMYLCASQRLAGPTGADTQYFGPGTRLTVL.

V gene TRBV29-1 combines with J gene TRBJ2-5; TRBD1 aligns across 8 bases. V gave up 1 base and J gave up 9 bases; unmatched junction bases: 7. The V gene's germline CDR1 is SQVTM and CDR2 ANQGSEA. The CDR3 runs to 13 residues. CDR3 sequence reads: CSVEVGQARAQYF. The DNA of the CDR3 is TGCAGCGTTGAAGTGGGACAGGCTAGGGCCCAGTACTTC.

The chain employs TRBV2 and TRBJ2-1; 13 bases map to TRBD2. Germline values: CDR1 SNHLY, CDR2 FYNNEI. This CDR3 is 15 amino acids long. V gave up 7 bases and J gave up 6 bases; unmatched junction bases: 6. CDR3 sequence: CASTRGLAGINEQFF. CDR3 coding DNA: TGTGCCAGCACCAGGGGACTAGCGGGGATCAATGAGCAGTTCTTC.

The chain joins TRBV5-1 to TRBJ2-1; 10 positions agree with TRBD2. This CDR3 region has 17 residues. CDR1 SGHRS and CDR2 YFSETQ come from the germline V gene. V lost 3 bases to trimming and J lost 8 bases; unmatched junction nucleotides: 14. The CDR3 spells CASSSRLKREGLDEQFF. CDR3 nucleotides: TGCGCCAGCAGCTCGCGACTAAAGCGGGAGGGTCTAGATGAGCAGTTCTTC.

The rearrangement joins TRBV4-3 to TRBJ1-4; maybe TRBD1 (5 bases). V was cut by 0 bases and J by 15 bases, with 17 bases left in between. Germline loops: CDR1 LGHNA, CDR2 YSLEER. This CDR3 is 14 amino acids long. CDR3 loop: CASSQDGDGLTVFF. The CDR3, as DNA: TGCGCCAGCAGCCAAGATGGGGACGGACTGACAGTGTTTTTT.

This clone has just one count. V is TRBV13 and J is TRBJ2-7; no clear D gene. V was shortened by 4 bases and J by 3 bases, with 7 bases between the two germline ends. Germline CDR1 reads PRHDT; CDR2 reads FYEKMQ (reference sequence). The CDR3 extends over 12 amino acids. The DNA for the CDR3 is TGTGCCAGCAGCTCTGAAAGCTACGAGCAGTACTTC. Its protein product is CASSSESYEQYF.

This chain connects TRBV6-6 to TRBJ1-2, with a weak D call TRBD1 (5 bases). From germline, CDR1 is MNHNY and CDR2 SVGAGI (reference sequence). The CDR3 extends over 13 amino acids. Deletions cut 6 bases from V and 1 base from J, with 9 bases between. Here the CDR3 reads CASRQTVNYGYTF. CDR3 bases: TGTGCCAGCAGGCAGACAGTTAACTATGGCTACACCTTC.

The chain has TRBV6-1 and TRBJ2-2; D is unresolved. Germline CDR1 reads MNHNS; CDR2 reads SASEGT. CDR3 length equals 17 residues. The ends were cut back, 0 bases at V and 0 bases at J, with 11 bases in the middle. CDR3 sequence reads: CASSEAHNAANTGELFF. CDR3 in DNA: TGTGCCAGCAGTGAAGCGCATAACGCCGCGAACACCGGGGAGCTGTTTTTT.

The rearrangement joins TRBV2 to TRBJ2-2; the D gene is possibly TRBD2 (5 bases). This CDR3 spans 14 amino acids. CDR1 and CDR2 from the germline V gene are SNHLY and FYNNEI. The V gene lost 5 bases and the J gene lost 0 bases, with 7 bases spanning the gap. CDR3 sequence reads: CASSQLANTGELFF. The CDR3, as DNA: TGTGCCAGCAGTCAACTAGCGAACACCGGGGAGCTGTTTTTT.

This clone was seen a few times. The chain joins TRBV18 to TRBJ2-2; 13 positions match TRBD2. CDR1 is KGHSH and CDR2 is LQKENI in the germline V gene. CDR3 length equals 20 residues. V dropped 0 bases and J dropped 5; count of bases not matched to a gene: 12. CDR3 nucleotides: TGTGCCAGCTCACCACCGAGAGGACTAGCGGGAGAAAGGGGGACCGGGGAGCTGTTTTTT. Protein product: CASSPPRGLAGERGTGELFF.

The rearrangement links TRBV9 to TRBJ1-2, with D possibly being TRBD1 (6 bases). The CDR3 totals 14 residues. Trimming took off 0 bases at V and 2 bases at J, with 8 bases between the two ends. Per germline, CDR1 SGDLS and CDR2 YYNGEE. The CDR3 spells CASSVAQGNYGYTF. CDR3 nucleotides: TGTGCCAGCAGCGTAGCCCAGGGGAACTATGGCTACACCTTC.

V is TRBV5-1 and J is TRBJ2-1; D gene ambiguous. V was cut by 1 base and J by 5 bases, with 4 bases left in between. Germline CDR1 reads SGHRS; CDR2 reads YFSETQ. The CDR3 totals 12 residues. DNA for the CDR3: TGCGCCAGCAGCTTGTATGACAATGAGCAGTTCTTC. Translated: CASSLYDNEQFF.

This chain connects TRBV28 to TRBJ1-2, with 7 bases fitting TRBD1. The germline CDR1 and CDR2 sequences are MDHEN and SYDVKM. The CDR3 contains 12 residues. V lost 10 bases to trimming and J lost 12 bases; unmatched junction nucleotides: 14. This CDR3 reads CAIRGGGPRDTF. The CDR3 DNA is TGTGCCATCAGAGGAGGGGGCCCTAGGGACACCTTC.

By proportion, this clone is large. This chain uses TRBV13 with TRBJ1-1; maybe TRBD1 (6 bases). The CDR3 spans 16 residues. The ends were cut back, 4 bases at V and 1 base at J, with 16 bases in the middle. Germline CDR1 is PRHDT and CDR2 is FYEKMQ (reference sequence). CDR3 region: CASSSEQGFGNTEAFF. The CDR3 coding sequence is TGTGCCAGCAGCTCCGAACAGGGTTTTGGGAACACTGAAGCTTTCTTT.

CDR3: CASSLTTTYGDEQFF. As DNA, the CDR3 is TGTGCCAGCAGCTTGACGACCACCTACGGGGATGAGCAGTTCTTC. The rearrangement joins TRBV5-6 to TRBJ2-1; a weak D match, TRBD2 (5 bases). Germline assignment: CDR1 SGHDT and CDR2 YYEEEE. This CDR3 has 15 amino acids. V shed 1 base and J shed 8 bases, with 16 bases lying between them.

V gene TRBV2 combines with J gene TRBJ1-5; D ambiguous. This CDR3 is built from 14 residues. From germline, CDR1 is SNHLY and CDR2 FYNNEI. The V gene lost 6 bases and the J gene lost 1 base, with 10 bases spanning the gap. CDR3 in DNA: TGTGCCAGCAGGACGGGTTTAAGCAATCAGCCCCAGCATTTT. Translated, it gives CASRTGLSNQPQHF. The whole variable domain, remainder taken from reference TRBV2 and TRBJ1-5, is EPEVTQTPSHQVTQMGQEVILRCVPISNHLYFYWYRQILGQKVEFLVSFYNNEISEKSEIFDDQFSVERPDGSNFTLKIRSTKLEDSAMYFCASRTGLSNQPQHFGDGTRLSIL.

The rearrangement joins TRBV7-6 to TRBJ1-5; D is unresolved. Trimming left V 5 bases short and J 5 bases short, with 19 bases between. The CDR3 contains 16 residues. Germline CDR1 reads SGHVS; CDR2 reads FNYEAQ. CDR3 region: CASSPFGRNNYQPQHF. The CDR3 nucleotides read TGTGCCAGCAGCCCCTTTGGACGGAACAACTATCAGCCCCAGCATTTT.

V usage is TRBV5-4 and J usage is TRBJ1-2, with D uncertain. Germline values: CDR1 SGHNT, CDR2 YYREEE (reference sequence). This CDR3 spans 13 amino acids. V lost 1 base and J lost 2, with 6 bases in between. Written as DNA, the CDR3 is TGTGCCAGCAGCTTGAAAGGGAACTATGGCTACACCTTC. Its translation is CASSLKGNYGYTF.

The genes are TRBV28 and TRBJ2-4; 7 positions agree with TRBD2. V was pared by 5 bases and J by 7 bases, with 8 bases of the junction left unmatched. This CDR3 is built from 14 residues. CDR1 MDHEN and CDR2 SYDVKM come from the germline V gene. Written as DNA, the CDR3 is TGTGCCAGCAGTCGGGGGGACGTAGGGAACATTCAGTACTTC. It is translated as CASSRGDVGNIQYF.

V gene TRBV10-3 combines with J gene TRBJ2-2; 8 nucleotides align to TRBD1. Germline V gene data show CDR1 as ENHRY and CDR2 as SYGVKD. Trimming cost V 7 bases and J 1 base; bases outside gene matches: 11. The CDR3 consists of 17 residues. Written as DNA, the CDR3 is TGTGCCATCACGCGGATGGCAGGGGGCGGGAACACCGGGGAGCTGTTTTTT. Protein product: CAITRMAGGGNTGELFF.

This clone is a singleton in its sample. This chain links TRBV11-1 with TRBJ2-1; the match to TRBD2 covers 9 bases. The CDR3 has 15 residues. J lost 4 bases, V lost 2 bases, and 3 bases had no gene match. The germline CDR1 and CDR2 sequences are SGHAT and FQDESV (reference sequence). The DNA for the CDR3 is TGTGCCAGCAGCTTATGGACTAGCGTATACAATGAGCAGTTCTTC. Translated, it gives CASSLWTSVYNEQFF.

This chain links TRBV7-9 with TRBJ2-3, with D maybe TRBD2 (5 bases). Germline V lookup: CDR1 SEHNR, CDR2 FQNEAQ (reference sequence). Deletions cut 9 bases from V and 0 bases from J, with 10 bases between. The CDR3 covers 13 residues. This CDR3 is CARGSSSTDTQYF. For the CDR3, the DNA is TGTGCCAGGGGGAGCTCTAGCACAGATACGCAGTATTTT.

The chain employs TRBV6-5 and TRBJ2-2; maybe TRBD1 (5 bases). CDR3 length: 16 residues. V shed 0 bases and J shed 3 bases, with 11 bases lying between them. Per the germline V gene, CDR1 is MNHEY and CDR2 is SVGAGI. The CDR3 bases are TGTGCCAGCAGTTACTCGCCCAGGGTTGACACCGGGGAGCTGTTTTTT. It yields the protein CASSYSPRVDTGELFF.

This chain links TRBV9 with TRBJ2-7; 14 bases line up with TRBD2. V lost 2 bases and J lost 5; bases outside the gene matches: 18. CDR3 length equals 20 residues. Germline V gene lookup returns CDR1 SGDLS and CDR2 YYNGEE. In DNA form, the CDR3 reads TGTGCCAGCAGCGTGGCTACAAATACCGGGACTAGCGGGGGTGTAAACGAGCAGTACTTC. Encoded protein: CASSVATNTGTSGGVNEQYF.

This chain joins TRBV5-1 and TRBJ2-2, with no clear D. Germline loops: CDR1 SGHRS, CDR2 YFSETQ. V was cut by 4 bases and J by 1 base, with 8 bases left in between. The length of the CDR3 is 14 residues. The CDR3 loop reads CASSISRNTGELFF. Here the CDR3 DNA reads TGCGCCAGCAGCATATCAAGGAACACCGGGGAGCTGTTTTTT.